This T cell receptor (beta chain) was recovered during a study of STAT3 mutations in large granular lymphocyte leukemia. Study results and caveats: In T-cell large granular lymphocyte leukemia, about half of patients showed multiple immunodominant subclonotypes. Sampling intervals varied between patients and samples. After therapy, about 35% of the 18 patients switched clonotypes, all new clones STAT3 wild type. In some patients, a small highly pathogenic clone possibly went undetected.

V dropped 5 bases and J dropped 1; count of bases not matched to a gene: 5. CDR1 is SGHTA and CDR2 is FQGNSA in the germline V gene. The length of the CDR3 is 15 residues. A remark on this clone: Antigen: not known.

Some 41,000 productive templates were obtained per sample on average. The repertoire was sequenced with immunoSEQ multiplex PCR; TCRdb's copy has only in-frame clones and lacks some. The data show 8,000 to 13,000 clones, about 90% seen once. The source material was peripheral blood mononuclear cells. The origin of this receptor is a man aged 55 to 69 with T-cell large granular lymphocyte leukemia. Some clones in this sample may be carry-over from other donors' samples. V is TRBV7-2 and J is TRBJ2-5; TRBD2 aligns across 9 bases. The CDR3 DNA reads TGTGCCAGCAGCCTCGGGACTAGCCTCCAAGAGACCCAGTACTTC. It specifies CASSLGTSLQETQYF.